This T cell receptor beta chain originates from a study of identical twins. This clonotype has just a few counts. Its cognate antigen is unknown. This CDR3 has 14 residues. Germline CDR1 reads DFQATT; CDR2 reads SNEGSKA (reference sequence). Losses at the gene ends were 3 bases for V and 3 bases for J; bases not matched to a gene: 5. Overall study results and limits: There was more out-of-frame TCR alpha sharing in monozygotic twins than models estimated. In cord blood, abundant beta clonotypes had fewer insertions; memory showed no trend.

In TCRdb, the 5' RACE reads were re-called with MiXCR into one record per CDR3 protein. The table shows over 500,000 distinct CDR3 sequences, with less than 25% occurring only once. The same data also went into a second study, on T cells expressing NK-cell markers.

The TCR originated in a woman aged 18 to 35 in good health. The sample taken for sequencing was CD4+ T cells sorted from blood. The rearrangement uses TRBV20-1 and TRBJ2-7; 10 bases agree with TRBD2. The chain's CDR3 is CSASGTSAYYEQYF. CDR3 coding DNA: TGCAGTGCTAGCGGGACTAGCGCCTACTACGAGCAGTACTTC.